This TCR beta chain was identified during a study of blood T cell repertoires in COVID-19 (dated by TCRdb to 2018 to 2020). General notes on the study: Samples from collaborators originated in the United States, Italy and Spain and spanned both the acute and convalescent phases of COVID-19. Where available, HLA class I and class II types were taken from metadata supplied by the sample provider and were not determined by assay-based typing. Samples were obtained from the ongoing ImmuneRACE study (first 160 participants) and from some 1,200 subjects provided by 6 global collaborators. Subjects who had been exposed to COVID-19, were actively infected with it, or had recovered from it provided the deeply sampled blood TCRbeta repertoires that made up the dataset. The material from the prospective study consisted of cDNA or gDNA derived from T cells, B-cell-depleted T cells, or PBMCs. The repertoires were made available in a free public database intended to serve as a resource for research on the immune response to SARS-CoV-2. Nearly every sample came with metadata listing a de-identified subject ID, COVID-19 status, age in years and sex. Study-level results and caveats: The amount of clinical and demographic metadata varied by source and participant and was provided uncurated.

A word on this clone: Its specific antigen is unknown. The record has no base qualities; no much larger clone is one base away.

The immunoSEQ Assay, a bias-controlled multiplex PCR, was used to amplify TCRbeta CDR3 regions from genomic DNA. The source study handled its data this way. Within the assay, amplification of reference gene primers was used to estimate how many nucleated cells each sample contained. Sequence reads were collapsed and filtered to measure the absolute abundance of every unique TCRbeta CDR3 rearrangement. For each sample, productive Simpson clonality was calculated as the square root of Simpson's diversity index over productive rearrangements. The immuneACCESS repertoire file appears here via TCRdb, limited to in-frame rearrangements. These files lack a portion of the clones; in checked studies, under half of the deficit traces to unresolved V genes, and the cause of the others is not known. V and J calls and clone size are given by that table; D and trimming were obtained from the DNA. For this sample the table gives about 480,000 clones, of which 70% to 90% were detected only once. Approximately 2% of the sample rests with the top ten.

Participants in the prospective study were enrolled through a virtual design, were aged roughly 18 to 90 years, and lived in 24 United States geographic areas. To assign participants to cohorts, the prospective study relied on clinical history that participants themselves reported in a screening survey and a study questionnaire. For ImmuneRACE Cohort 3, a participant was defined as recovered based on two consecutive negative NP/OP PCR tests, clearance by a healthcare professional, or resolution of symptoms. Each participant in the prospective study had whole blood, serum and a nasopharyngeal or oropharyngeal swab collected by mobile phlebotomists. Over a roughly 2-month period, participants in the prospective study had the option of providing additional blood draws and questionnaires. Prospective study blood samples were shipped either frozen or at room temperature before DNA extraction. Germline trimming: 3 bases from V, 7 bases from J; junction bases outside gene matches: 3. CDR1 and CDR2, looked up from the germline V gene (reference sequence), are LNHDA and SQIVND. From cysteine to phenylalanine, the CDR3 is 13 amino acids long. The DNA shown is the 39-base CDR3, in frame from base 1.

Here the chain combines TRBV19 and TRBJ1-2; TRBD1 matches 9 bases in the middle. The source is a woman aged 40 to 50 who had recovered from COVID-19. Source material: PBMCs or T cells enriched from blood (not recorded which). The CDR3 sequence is CASSIETGGGYTF. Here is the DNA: TGTGCCAGTAGTATCGAGACAGGGGGTGGCTACACCTTC.